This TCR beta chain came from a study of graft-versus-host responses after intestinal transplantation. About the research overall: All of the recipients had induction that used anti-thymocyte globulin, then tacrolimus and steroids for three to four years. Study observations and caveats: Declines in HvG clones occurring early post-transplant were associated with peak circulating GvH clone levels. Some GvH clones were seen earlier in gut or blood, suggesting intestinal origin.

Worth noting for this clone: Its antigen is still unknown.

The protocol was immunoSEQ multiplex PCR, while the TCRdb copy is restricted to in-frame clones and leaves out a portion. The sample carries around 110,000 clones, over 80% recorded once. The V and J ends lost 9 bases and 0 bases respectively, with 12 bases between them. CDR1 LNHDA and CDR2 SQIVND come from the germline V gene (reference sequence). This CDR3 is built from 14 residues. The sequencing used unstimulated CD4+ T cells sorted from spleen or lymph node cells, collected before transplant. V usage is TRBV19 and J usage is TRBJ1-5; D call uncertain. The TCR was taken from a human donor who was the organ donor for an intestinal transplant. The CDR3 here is CASRPIHSNQPQHF. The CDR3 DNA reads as TGTGCCAGCAGGCCTATCCATAGCAATCAGCCCCAGCATTTT.